This T cell receptor beta chain was sequenced for a study of blood T cell repertoires in COVID-19. Turning to the study itself: The study drew acute and convalescent COVID-19 samples from the United States, Italy and Spain.

The V gene lost 4 bases and the J gene lost 0 bases, with 9 bases spanning the gap. In germline, CDR1 is GTSNPN, CDR2 SVGIG (reference sequence). This CDR3 spans 13 amino acids. Original processing methods: Reference gene primer amplification in the assay estimated nucleated cell counts. The protocol was immunoSEQ multiplex PCR, while the TCRdb copy is restricted to in-frame clones and leaves out a portion. V, J and clone size are taken as reported in that table, and D and trimming were inferred from the DNA itself. The data contain about 87,000 clones, around 83% of them singletons. This TCR was recovered from a woman aged 60 to 75 with acute or convalescent COVID-19. V and J are TRBV30 and TRBJ1-1; the D gene is possibly TRBD1 (5 bases). The sequencing sample was made of peripheral blood. The DNA of the CDR3 is TGTGCCTGGACTCGACAGTTGAACACTGAAGCTTTCTTT. Translating gives CAWTRQLNTEAFF.